The 27 T cell receptor beta chains in this list originate from one sample, sequenced in a study of T-cell memory formation after mild COVID-19 (dated by TCRdb to the early 2020s). Library preparation used 5' RACE. The sequencer was an Illumina NovaSeq 6000. The public reads were quality trimmed at Q25 with fastp and then assembled into clones with MiXCR by TCRdb, keeping productive beta chains. Rows are combined by CDR3 protein, so each entry shows the most common genes and DNA. For this sample there are about 140,000 distinct CDR3 sequences; 11% to 15% appear just once. The ten largest clones represent about 30% of the sample. Sequencing was performed on PBMCs or a T cell subset sorted from them (not recorded which). Source of these receptors: an adult woman who had mild COVID-19 (a few samples of this study predate the infection). The sample titles of this study are shuffled in the database, so cell type and time point are left out; the donor was told from shared clones.

J is TRBJ2-5 and V is TRBV7-9; 9 nucleotides agree with TRBD2. Trimming cost V 2 bases and J 2 bases; bases outside gene matches: 0. The CDR3 consists of 14 residues. Germline CDR1 is SEHNR and CDR2 is FQNEAQ (reference sequence). This CDR3 is CASSLSGGQETQYF. In DNA form, the CDR3 reads TGTGCCAGCAGCTTAAGCGGGGGGCAAGAGACCCAGTACTTC.

The gene calls are TRBV9 and TRBJ2-3; D is uncertain. CDR1 and CDR2 from the germline V gene are SGDLS and YYNGEE. V dropped 0 bases and J dropped 5 bases, with 10 bases sitting between them. The CDR3 loop spans 14 amino acids. The CDR3, as DNA: TGTGCCAGCAGCGTAGAGGGTCTCCGAGATACGCAGTATTTT. Residues: CASSVEGLRDTQYF.

The V gene is TRBV20-1, the J gene TRBJ2-1; 8 bases are shared with TRBD2. The CDR3 covers 14 residues. CDR1 is DFQATT, CDR2 SNEGSKA, per germline (reference sequence). V trimming: 3 bases; J trimming: 4 bases; junction bases outside the gene matches: 5. In DNA, the CDR3 is TGCAGTGCTAGTATCGGGGGGGTTTACAATGAGCAGTTCTTC. Translation: CSASIGGVYNEQFF.

V gene TRBV4-1 combines with J gene TRBJ1-6; D gene uncertain. Trimming took 0 bases from V and 6 from J, leaving 9 bases between them. CDR1 MGHRA and CDR2 YSYEKL come from the germline V gene. The CDR3 contains 15 residues. The CDR3 DNA follows: TGCGCCAGCAGCCAAGATTCCGCTAGTAATTCACCCCTCCACTTT. It encodes CASSQDSASNSPLHF.

This chain links TRBV20-1 with TRBJ2-7, with 7 nucleotides matching TRBD2. Germline trimming cut 5 bases from V and 3 bases from J; bases unmatched to any gene: 10. Germline-derived CDR1 and CDR2 are DFQATT and SNEGSKA (reference sequence). This CDR3 spans 14 amino acids. The CDR3 sequence: CSAYSLASYYEQYF. Here the CDR3 DNA reads TGCAGTGCTTATTCACTAGCGAGTTACTACGAGCAGTACTTC.

This clonotype has a handful of counts. The CDR3, as DNA: TGTGCCAGCAGCCAAGCTAGTTGGGATGAGCAGTTCTTC. It codes for CASSQASWDEQFF. The rearrangement joins TRBV4-2 to TRBJ2-1, with D hard to call. V lost 1 base and J lost 8, with 9 bases in between. CDR1 LGHNA and CDR2 YNFKEQ come from the germline V gene. This CDR3 comprises 13 residues.

V usage is TRBV24-1 and J usage is TRBJ2-7; 7 nucleotides line up with TRBD1. From germline, CDR1 is KGHDR and CDR2 SFDVKD. CDR3 length: 15 amino acids. V was clipped by 4 bases and J by 4 bases; unmatched bases: 9. CDR3 DNA sequence: TGTGCCACCAGTGACGCAGCCGACAGGGAATACGAGCAGTACTTC. Residues: CATSDAADREYEQYF.

This chain joins TRBV9 and TRBJ2-7; tentative D call: TRBD1 (5 bases). This CDR3 spans 16 amino acids. CDR1 and CDR2 from the germline V gene are SGDLS and YYNGEE. The V gene lost 0 bases and the J gene lost 3 bases, with 16 bases spanning the gap. Written as DNA, the CDR3 is TGTGCCAGCAGCGTAGCACTGACAGCGAGAAACTACGAGCAGTACTTC. Amino acids: CASSVALTARNYEQYF. Variable domain in full (rest from reference TRBV9 and TRBJ2-7): DSGVTQTPKHLITATGQRVTLRCSPRSGDLSVYWYQQSLDQGLQFLIQYYNGEERAKGNILERFSAQQFPDLHSELNLSSLELGDSALYFCASSVALTARNYEQYFGPGTRLTVT.

The chain uses TRBV14 and TRBJ2-2; 10 nucleotides match TRBD2. Germline CDR1 is SGHDN and CDR2 is FVKESK. The CDR3 runs 17 residues. The trim removed 0 bases at V and 5 bases at J, leaving 6 bases unmatched. The CDR3 region has the DNA TGTGCCAGCAGCCAAGAGGACCTAGCGGGAGTTACCGGGGAGCTGTTTTTT. Translating it yields CASSQEDLAGVTGELFF.

The chain links TRBV7-2 to TRBJ2-2; D is ambiguous. V was shortened by 4 bases and J by 2 bases, with 17 bases between the two germline ends. The germline V gene has CDR1 SGHTA and CDR2 FQGNSA. The CDR3 contains 17 residues. The CDR3 loop reads CASSSPTWTANTGELFF. CDR3 DNA sequence: TGTGCCAGCAGCTCGCCAACCTGGACGGCCAACACCGGGGAGCTGTTTTTT.

V and J are TRBV21-1 and TRBJ1-2. TRBV21-1 is flagged as a pseudogene. The CDR3 sequence is 14 residues long. In DNA form, the CDR3 reads TGTGCCAGCAGCAAAGGGGCTGAGAACTATGGCTACACCTTC. This encodes CASSKGAENYGYTF.

This clonotype was found a few times. The chain uses TRBV12-3 or TRBV12-4 and TRBJ2-7, with a tentative D call TRBD1 (5 bases). The CDR3 covers 15 residues. V was shortened by 6 bases and J by 3 bases, with 18 bases between the two germline ends. CDR3 residues: CASSFGHYDFYEQYF. The CDR3 region has the DNA TGTGCCAGCAGCTTCGGACACTACGACTTCTACGAGCAGTACTTC.

This clonotype was counted at least ten times. The CDR3 is CASSLGDSTLSGSYEQYF. DNA for the CDR3: TGTGCCAGCAGCTTGGGGGACAGTACCCTGAGCGGCTCCTACGAGCAGTACTTC. The V gene is TRBV5-6, the J gene TRBJ2-7, with 7 positions matching TRBD1. V was pared by 0 bases and J by 0 bases, with 12 bases of the junction left unmatched. The germline V gene encodes CDR1 SGHDT and CDR2 YYEEEE. The CDR3 length is 18 residues.

The chain employs TRBV19 and TRBJ2-5, with D tentatively TRBD2 (5 bases). Germline lookup yields CDR1 LNHDA and CDR2 SQIVND (reference sequence). The CDR3 has 17 residues. The V and J ends lost 10 bases and 3 bases respectively, with 27 bases between them. CDR3: CATSLGLALNGEETQYF. In nucleotides, the CDR3 is TGTGCCACCTCTTTGGGCCTAGCATTGAATGGGGAAGAGACCCAGTACTTC. Drawing the rest from reference TRBV19 and TRBJ2-5, the complete variable domain is DGGITQSPKYLFRKEGQNVTLSCEQNLNHDAMYWYRQDPGQGLRLIYYSQIVNDFQKGDIAEGYSVSREKKESFPLTVTSAQKNPTAFYLCATSLGLALNGEETQYFGPGTRLLVL.

This clonotype was counted many times. In DNA form, the CDR3 reads TGCGCCAGCAGCTCGATAGCGGGGGTGCTCAATGAGCAGTTCTTC. It codes for CASSSIAGVLNEQFF. The rearrangement uses TRBV5-1 and TRBJ2-1, with 9 bases that match TRBD2. Germline-derived CDR1 and CDR2 are SGHRS and YFSETQ. The CDR3 loop spans 15 amino acids. V trimming: 3 bases; J trimming: 6 bases; junction bases outside the gene matches: 7.

The CDR3 DNA is TGCGCCAGCAGCCAAGACGTCGGACCCAACTACGAGCAGTACTTC. It encodes CASSQDVGPNYEQYF. The chain uses TRBV4-3 and TRBJ2-7; no reliable D call. The CDR3 spans 15 residues. Per the germline V gene, CDR1 is LGHNA and CDR2 is YSLEER. The germline V and J ends were trimmed by 0 bases and 3 bases, with 12 bases remaining between them.

This clonotype appeared a few times. The chain carries TRBV4-1 and TRBJ2-3; no firm D call. V gave up 3 bases and J gave up 6 bases, with 10 bases separating them. This CDR3 region has 13 residues. Germline V gives CDR1 MGHRA, CDR2 YSYEKL. The CDR3 protein is CASSQVPEDTQYF. The CDR3 coding sequence is TGCGCCAGCAGCCAGGTCCCGGAGGATACGCAGTATTTT.

This clonotype was counted only a few times. This rearrangement joins TRBV4-1 to TRBJ1-5, with 12 bases identical to TRBD1. This CDR3 comprises 15 residues. Per the germline V gene, CDR1 is MGHRA and CDR2 is YSYEKL. J was trimmed by 5 bases and V by 4 bases; bases with no gene match: 3. The CDR3 DNA is TGCGCCAGCAGCCCGGGACAGGGGGCCGATCAGCCCCAGCATTTT. This translates into CASSPGQGADQPQHF.

This clonotype has more than one count but fewer than ten. V usage is TRBV4-1 and J usage is TRBJ2-3; D assignment may be TRBD1 or TRBD2 (6 bases each). Germline V lookup: CDR1 MGHRA, CDR2 YSYEKL. The V end was cut by 6 bases, the J end by 3 bases, with 25 bases between. The CDR3 spans 18 residues. The CDR3: CASSHPRNGGGVTDTQYF. CDR3 bases: TGCGCCAGCAGTCACCCACGAAACGGGGGCGGCGTGACAGATACGCAGTATTTT.

A few counts support this clonotype. The chain has TRBV20-1 and TRBJ2-1, with 10 nucleotides matching TRBD2. This CDR3 comprises 13 residues. V was pared by 6 bases and J by 10 bases, with 9 bases of the junction left unmatched. Germline values: CDR1 DFQATT, CDR2 SNEGSKA (reference sequence). The CDR3 DNA reads TGCAGTGCCAGGTCTAGCGGGAGAGTGGAGCAGTTCTTC. Amino acids: CSARSSGRVEQFF.

V is TRBV12-3 or TRBV12-4 and J is TRBJ2-2, with 7 bases fitting TRBD1. With V trimmed by 6 bases and J by 6 bases, 10 bases remained unmatched. The length of the CDR3 is 15 residues. Here the CDR3 DNA reads TGTGCCAGCAGAGAACAGGGGATGTTCGCCGGGGAGCTGTTTTTT. This codes for CASREQGMFAGELFF.

The chain employs TRBV6-5 and TRBJ1-4; no firm D call. CDR3 length equals 14 residues. In germline, CDR1 is MNHEY, CDR2 SVGAGI. Trimming took off 4 bases at V and 5 bases at J, with 11 bases between the two ends. CDR3 DNA: TGTGCCAGCAGTTCCACGCAGGAAAATGAAAAACTGTTTTTT. It codes for CASSSTQENEKLFF.

The genes are TRBV12-3 or TRBV12-4 and TRBJ2-5; either TRBD1 or TRBD2 may fit D (5 bases each). The CDR3 sequence is 14 residues long. V was clipped by 3 bases and J by 5 bases, with 13 bases between them. CDR3 coding DNA: TGTGCCAGCAGTTTTCTGGGGGAAAGGGAGACCCAGTACTTC. It translates to CASSFLGERETQYF.

This clonotype was found many times. The rearrangement links TRBV29-1 to TRBJ1-1, with D possibly being TRBD1 (5 bases). The CDR3 spans 15 residues. The ends were cut back, 7 bases at V and 1 base at J, with 19 bases in the middle. The V gene's germline CDR1 is SQVTM and CDR2 ANQGSEA. The CDR3 region is CSAQGTETRNTEAFF. The CDR3 region has the DNA TGCAGCGCCCAAGGGACCGAGACAAGGAACACTGAAGCTTTCTTT.

The rearrangement uses TRBV4-3 and TRBJ2-7, with D perhaps being TRBD1 or TRBD2 (5 bases each). Germline-derived CDR1 and CDR2 are LGHNA and YSLEER. The CDR3 runs 18 residues. Trimming stripped 4 bases from V and 0 bases from J, with 22 bases between. The CDR3 DNA reads as TGCGCCAGCAGCCTTCAGGCCCCCCTTCTGGGGACCTCCTACGAGCAGTACTTC. Its translation is CASSLQAPLLGTSYEQYF.

The gene calls are TRBV20-1 and TRBJ2-7; D ambiguous. The CDR3 contains 13 residues. Trimming took off 3 bases at V and 1 base at J, with 10 bases between the two ends. CDR1 DFQATT and CDR2 SNEGSKA come from the germline V gene (reference sequence). The CDR3 DNA is TGCAGTGCTAGGTTCGTGGCTTCCTACGAGCAGTACTTC. Translated: CSARFVASYEQYF.

The chain employs TRBV14 and TRBJ2-7, with 9 bases matching TRBD2. The germline gives CDR1 SGHDN, CDR2 FVKESK. J lost 2 bases, V lost 0 bases, and 5 bases had no gene match. The CDR3 is 16 amino acids. CDR3 region: CASSQEWGLATYEQYF. CDR3 nucleotide sequence: TGTGCCAGCAGCCAAGAATGGGGACTAGCCACCTACGAGCAGTACTTC.